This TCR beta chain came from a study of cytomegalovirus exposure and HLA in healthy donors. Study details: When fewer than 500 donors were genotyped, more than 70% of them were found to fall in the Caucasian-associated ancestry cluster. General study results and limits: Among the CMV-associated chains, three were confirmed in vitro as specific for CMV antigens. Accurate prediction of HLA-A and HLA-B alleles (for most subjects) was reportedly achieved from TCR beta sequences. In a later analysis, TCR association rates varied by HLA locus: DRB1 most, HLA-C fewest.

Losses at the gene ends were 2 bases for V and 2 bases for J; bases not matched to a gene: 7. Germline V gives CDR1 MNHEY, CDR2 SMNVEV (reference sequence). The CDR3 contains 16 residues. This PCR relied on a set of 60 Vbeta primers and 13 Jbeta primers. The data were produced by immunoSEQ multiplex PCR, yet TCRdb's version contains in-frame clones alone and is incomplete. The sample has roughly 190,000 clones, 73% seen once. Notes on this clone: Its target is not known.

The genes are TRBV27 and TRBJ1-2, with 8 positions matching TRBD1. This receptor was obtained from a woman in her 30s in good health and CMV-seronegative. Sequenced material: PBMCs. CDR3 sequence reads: CASSLSPDRENYGYTF. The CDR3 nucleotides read TGTGCCAGCAGTTTAAGCCCGGACAGGGAGAACTATGGCTACACCTTC.